Described below is a single T cell receptor (beta chain) sequence and its context. This sample is part of a study of blood T cell repertoires in COVID-19. Study summary: Some COVID-19 samples were acute and others convalescent; all came from the United States, Italy and Spain.

CDR3 length equals 15 residues. V shed 2 bases, J shed 5 bases, and the junction held 4 bases outside the gene matches. Germline CDR1 is MDHEN and CDR2 is SYDVKM. In the original processing: By means of reference gene primer amplification, nucleated cell counts were estimated. Repertoires were generated with immunoSEQ multiplex PCR, while TCRdb's copy carries only in-frame clones and drops some. The V and J calls and clone size are taken from that table; D and trimming were inferred from the DNA. The table lists roughly 250,000 clones, 88% of them singletons, with roughly 2% in the top ten. This chain joins TRBV28 and TRBJ1-3; 9 bases agree with TRBD1. This clonotype originated in a woman between 35 and 50 years old who had recovered from COVID-19. Material for sequencing was peripheral blood. CDR3 DNA sequence: TGTGCCAGCAGTTTAAGAGGACAGGGGCGAAACACCATATATTTT. This encodes CASSLRGQGRNTIYF.